This is a list of T cell receptor beta chains from one sample in a study of blood T cell repertoires in COVID-19. Libraries were prepared by immunoSEQ multiplex PCR; TCRdb keeps only in-frame clonotypes and omits some of them. The sample has around 70,000 clones; more than 90% are singletons. Sequenced: peripheral blood. These receptors originate from a man aged 45-65 years with acute or convalescent COVID-19. CDR3s include the opening cysteine and the closing phenylalanine or tryptophan. The D gene is left open where the match is weak. Only some rows state a clone size, as once, few, many or a class for expanded clones.

length: 15; V: TRBV27; D: NA; J: TRBJ2-2; size: NA; CDR3: CASSSPGANTGELFF; DNA: TGTGCCAGCAGTTCCCCAGGGGCGAACACCGGGGAGCTGTTTTTT
length: 14; V: TRBV5-1; D: NA; J: TRBJ2-5; size: NA; CDR3: CASSQRGVGKTQYF; DNA: TGCGCCAGCAGCCAACGGGGTGTAGGCAAGACCCAGTACTTC
length: 14; V: TRBV25-1; D: NA; J: TRBJ2-5; size: NA; CDR3: CASSLLGGWETQYF; DNA: TGTGCCAGCAGTCTTCTAGGGGGATGGGAGACCCAGTACTTC
length: 14; V: TRBV5-1; D: NA; J: TRBJ2-5; size: NA; CDR3: CASSLVAGVETQYF; DNA: TGCGCCAGCAGCTTGGTGGCAGGGGTGGAGACCCAGTACTTC
length: 15; V: TRBV29-1; D: NA; J: TRBJ1-1; size: NA; CDR3: CSDSGQGMFGTEAFF; DNA: TGCAGCGATTCAGGGCAGGGAATGTTCGGCACTGAAGCTTTCTTT
length: 15; V: TRBV7-2; D: NA; J: TRBJ2-2; size: NA; CDR3: CASSLDRANTGELFF; DNA: TGTGCCAGCAGCTTAGACAGGGCGAACACCGGGGAGCTGTTTTTT
length: 16; V: TRBV7-9; D: TRBD2; J: TRBJ2-1; size: NA; CDR3: CASFPVSGPAYNEQFF; DNA: TGTGCCAGCTTTCCCGTTAGCGGGCCCGCCTACAATGAGCAGTTCTTC
length: 14; V: TRBV6-1; D: TRBD2; J: TRBJ2-7; size: NA; CDR3: CASSERGRHNEQYF; DNA: TGTGCCAGCAGTGAACGCGGGAGACATAACGAGCAGTACTTC
length: 11; V: TRBV10-3; D: TRBD1; J: TRBJ1-4; size: NA; CDR3: CATGTGGKLFF; DNA: TGTGCCACAGGGACAGGGGGAAAACTGTTTTTT
length: 15; V: TRBV28; D: TRBD1; J: TRBJ1-5; size: NA; CDR3: CASSFLQGASQPQHF; DNA: TGTGCCAGCAGTTTCCTACAGGGGGCTTCGCAGCCCCAGCATTTT
length: 13; V: TRBV20-1; D: NA; J: TRBJ1-2; size: NA; CDR3: CSASGTNNYGYTF; DNA: TGCAGTGCTAGTGGGACAAATAACTATGGCTACACCTTC
length: 19; V: TRBV2; D: TRBD2; J: TRBJ2-1; size: NA; CDR3: CASSTQPGLAGGRSDEQFF; DNA: TGTGCCAGCAGTACTCAACCGGGACTAGCGGGAGGGCGGAGCGATGAGCAGTTCTTC
length: 15; V: TRBV5-1; D: TRBD1; J: TRBJ2-3; size: NA; CDR3: CASGAGQGFSDTQYF; DNA: TGCGCCAGCGGCGCGGGACAGGGGTTTTCAGATACGCAGTATTTT
length: 13; V: TRBV10-1; D: TRBD2; J: TRBJ2-7; size: NA; CDR3: CASSPSGSYEQYF; DNA: TGCGCCAGCAGTCCTAGCGGGAGCTACGAGCAGTACTTC
length: 14; V: TRBV28; D: TRBD1; J: TRBJ1-3; size: NA; CDR3: CASSPGQGKNTIYF; DNA: TGTGCCAGCAGCCCGGGACAGGGAAAAAACACCATATATTTT
length: 13; V: TRBV12-3/TRBV12-4; D: TRBD1; J: TRBJ2-7; size: NA; CDR3: CASSPTGVYEQYF; DNA: TGTGCCAGCAGCCCTACAGGGGTCTACGAGCAGTACTTC
length: 13; V: TRBV10-3; D: NA; J: TRBJ1-6; size: NA; CDR3: CAIRTGEETPLHF; DNA: TGTGCCATCAGGACAGGAGAAGAGACACCCCTCCACTTT
length: 12; V: TRBV6-1; D: NA; J: TRBJ1-2; size: NA; CDR3: CASSDAGYGYTF; DNA: TGTGCCAGCAGTGACGCGGGCTATGGCTACACCTTC
length: 15; V: TRBV5-6; D: TRBD1; J: TRBJ2-7; size: NA; CDR3: CASSQSDRGTYEQYF; DNA: TGTGCCAGCAGCCAAAGTGACAGGGGGACCTACGAGCAGTACTTC
length: 13; V: TRBV18; D: NA; J: TRBJ1-5; size: once; CDR3: CASGGSINQPQHF; DNA: TGTGCCAGCGGCGGGTCCATCAATCAGCCCCAGCATTTT
length: 13; V: TRBV3-1/TRBV3-2; D: TRBD1; J: TRBJ2-1; size: NA; CDR3: CASSRNRGNEQFF; DNA: TGTGCCAGCAGCCGGAACAGGGGTAATGAGCAGTTCTTC
length: 17; V: TRBV7-6; D: NA; J: TRBJ1-3; size: NA; CDR3: CASSSTTTDISGNTIYF; DNA: TGTGCCAGCAGCTCTACCACTACGGACATCTCTGGAAACACCATATATTTT
length: 13; V: TRBV18; D: NA; J: TRBJ1-2; size: NA; CDR3: CASSPRTADGYTF; DNA: TGTGCCAGCTCACCGAGGACAGCCGATGGCTACACCTTC
length: 14; V: TRBV28; D: TRBD2; J: TRBJ2-7; size: NA; CDR3: CASSLRASGRAEYF; DNA: TGTGCCAGCAGTTTAAGGGCTAGCGGGAGGGCTGAGTACTTC
length: 14; V: TRBV6-6; D: TRBD2; J: TRBJ2-7; size: NA; CDR3: CASSYGSGSGEQYF; DNA: TGTGCCAGCAGTTACGGTAGCGGGTCGGGCGAGCAGTACTTC
length: 15; V: TRBV5-6; D: NA; J: TRBJ2-2; size: NA; CDR3: CASSGQAGNTGELFF; DNA: TGTGCCAGCAGCGGGCAAGCGGGTAATACCGGGGAGCTGTTTTTT
length: 12; V: TRBV12-3/TRBV12-4; D: NA; J: TRBJ1-2; size: NA; CDR3: CASSSGFYGYTF; DNA: TGTGCCAGCAGTTCCGGGTTCTATGGCTACACCTTC
length: 17; V: TRBV3-1/TRBV3-2; D: TRBD2; J: TRBJ2-2; size: NA; CDR3: CASSQVGGRANTGELFF; DNA: TGTGCCAGCAGCCAAGTAGGCGGGAGGGCGAACACCGGGGAGCTGTTTTTT
length: 15; V: TRBV5-1; D: TRBD2; J: TRBJ2-5; size: NA; CDR3: CASSRTSGIGETQYF; DNA: TGCGCCAGCAGCAGGACTAGCGGGATAGGAGAGACCCAGTACTTC
length: 17; V: TRBV14; D: TRBD1; J: TRBJ2-7; size: NA; CDR3: CASSQDTPGQANYEQYF; DNA: TGTGCCAGCAGCCAAGATACCCCGGGACAGGCAAACTACGAGCAGTACTTC
length: 15; V: TRBV11-3; D: TRBD1; J: TRBJ2-2; size: once; CDR3: CASSLGQGEAGELFF; DNA: TGTGCCAGCAGCTTGGGACAGGGAGAAGCCGGGGAGCTGTTTTTT
length: 16; V: TRBV28; D: NA; J: TRBJ1-5; size: NA; CDR3: CASSLAGMNRDQPQHF; DNA: TGTGCCAGCAGTTTAGCAGGGATGAATCGAGATCAGCCCCAGCATTTT
length: 16; V: TRBV5-1; D: TRBD2; J: TRBJ2-3; size: once; CDR3: CASRVERGTYTDTQYF; DNA: TGCGCCAGCAGGGTTGAGCGGGGAACCTACACAGATACGCAGTATTTT
length: 13; V: TRBV12-3/TRBV12-4; D: NA; J: TRBJ1-5; size: NA; CDR3: CASSLGGGQPQHF; DNA: TGTGCCAGCAGTCTGGGGGGTGGACAGCCCCAGCATTTT
length: 12; V: TRBV30; D: NA; J: TRBJ2-1; size: NA; CDR3: CAWNKQEGEQFF; DNA: TGTGCCTGGAATAAACAGGAGGGTGAGCAGTTCTTC
length: 15; V: TRBV5-1; D: TRBD1; J: TRBJ2-7; size: NA; CDR3: CASSLVGQGTYEQYF; DNA: TGCGCCAGCAGCTTGGTGGGACAGGGAACCTACGAGCAGTACTTC
length: 15; V: TRBV9; D: TRBD1; J: TRBJ1-4; size: NA; CDR3: CASSAQDRAGEKLFF; DNA: TGTGCCAGCAGCGCCCAGGACAGGGCGGGAGAAAAACTGTTTTTT
length: 14; V: TRBV11-2; D: TRBD2; J: TRBJ2-3; size: NA; CDR3: CASSLLAGTDTQYF; DNA: TGTGCCAGCAGCTTACTAGCGGGGACAGATACGCAGTATTTT